This T cell receptor beta chain appears in the sequencing data of a study of CD8 T cells in ankylosing spondylitis (dated by TCRdb to 2016 to 2017). In the study overall: T cell receptor beta repertoires were profiled in healthy donors and ankylosing spondylitis patients so that disease-linked TCR variants could be found. In total, the full study cohort was made up of some 100 healthy donors and about two dozen ankylosing spondylitis patients. Peripheral blood was sampled, and synovial fluid was also collected from ankylosing spondylitis patients. General findings and caveats noted by the study authors: According to the report, matched synovial fluid samples from ankylosing spondylitis patients were significantly enriched for the disease-linked clones. A TCR beta motif made up of several highly homologous amino acid variants appeared to be characteristic of blood from ankylosing spondylitis patients. In peripheral blood, the disease-linked clones were found at relatively low frequencies and had a CD8+ phenotype. Some of the motif variants had been reported before in the synovial fluid and blood of reactive arthritis patients, a finding that suggests common disease-initiation mechanisms.

Concerning this clonotype itself: Its antigen has not been determined. Nothing much larger sits one base from this clone, and base qualities are not available.

The sample was run on an Illumina HiSeq 2500. Quantitative 5'-RACE with molecular barcodes was the method used to prepare the TCR beta libraries. The study's own analysis went as follows. Disease-linked TCR variants were identified with a new computational method built on a probabilistic model of VDJ rearrangement. TCRdb cleaned the public reads at Q25 with fastp, built clones with MiXCR and kept in-frame beta chains. Each CDR3 protein appears once, grouped with its most common genes and DNA. The V and J calls were not made by the authors but by TCRdb's processing. The sample has roughly 240,000 distinct CDR3 sequences on record, roughly a third of them singletons. Approximately 4.6% of the sample lies in the top ten. V loses 3 bases of germline sequence and J loses 0 bases, and the interval between the two ends is 11 bases. The CDR3 contains 16 residues, cysteine and phenylalanine counted. The sequence is cut down to CDR3 DNA, 48 bases in frame from base 1. CDR1 and CDR2, looked up from the germline V gene (reference sequence), are LNHNV and YYDKDF.

The sequenced sample consisted of blood, either unsorted or a sorted T cell fraction (not recorded which). The sequence is built from TRBV15 and TRBJ2-2; 6 matching bases give a weak D call of TRBD1. This clonotype was obtained from a male donor with ankylosing spondylitis or in good health (not recorded which). The CDR3 protein sequence reads: CATSSLGGSNTGELFF. The DNA is as follows: TGTGCCACCAGCAGCTTAGGGGGTTCGAACACCGGGGAGCTGTTTTTT.